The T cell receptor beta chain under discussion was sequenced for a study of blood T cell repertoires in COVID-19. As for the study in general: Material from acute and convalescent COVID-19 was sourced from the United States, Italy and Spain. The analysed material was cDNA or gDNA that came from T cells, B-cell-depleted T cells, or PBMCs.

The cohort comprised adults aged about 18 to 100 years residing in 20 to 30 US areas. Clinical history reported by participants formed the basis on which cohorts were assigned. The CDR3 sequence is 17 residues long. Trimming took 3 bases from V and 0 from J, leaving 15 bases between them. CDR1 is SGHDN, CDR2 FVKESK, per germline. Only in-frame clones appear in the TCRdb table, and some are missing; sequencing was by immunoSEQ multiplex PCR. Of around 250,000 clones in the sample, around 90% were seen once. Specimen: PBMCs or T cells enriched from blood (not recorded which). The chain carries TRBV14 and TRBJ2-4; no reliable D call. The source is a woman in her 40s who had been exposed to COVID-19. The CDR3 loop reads CASSHQQSLGAKNIQYF. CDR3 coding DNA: TGTGCCAGCAGCCACCAACAGAGCCTGGGAGCCAAAAACATTCAGTACTTC.